Included here is one TCR beta chain sequence, with context. As yet, its antigen is unknown. A J-beta primer mix and a sample-barcoded 5' primer were used in a second PCR of about 6 to 12 cycles. One entry per CDR3 protein results from TCRdb running MiXCR on the 5' RACE reads. The data contain about 1.4 million distinct CDR3 sequences, 45% to 70% of them seen just once; the ten biggest clones take up 5.5% to 8%. The CDR3 loop spans 14 amino acids. With 0 bases removed from V and 2 bases from J, the gap between germline ends came to 7 bases. The germline V gene encodes CDR1 SEHNR and CDR2 FQNEAQ (reference sequence). This specimen comes from a study of blood T cells in healthy people across ages. Study-wide results and limits: Comparison with aged donors showed that long-lived donors had more naive CD4+ cells and higher diversity. Observed TCR beta diversity per million T cells went down as age went up. This fall followed a roughly linear course with age.

The material sequenced was blood. This receptor was obtained from a man between 18 and 29 years old in good health. The chain is built from TRBV7-9 and TRBJ1-2; D uncertain. The CDR3 DNA follows: TGTGCCAGCAGCTTAGCGATTGGGAACTATGGCTACACCTTC. Translating it yields CASSLAIGNYGYTF.